The clone carrying this TCR beta chain was found many times. The target antigen is unknown. Using RNA transcripts as the source, TCR beta CDR3 regions were amplified. The study used the HTBI primer set for a first-round RT-PCR of the TCR CDR3. In TCRdb, the multiplex PCR reads were re-called with MiXCR into one record per CDR3 protein. This sample has roughly 630,000 distinct CDR3 sequences, with around 14% found just once. This record comes from a study of T cells in Graves' hyperthyroidism and ophthalmopathy. Study observations and caveats: Most expanded thyroid clonotypes above 0.001 recurred in blood.

Germline V gene sequence: CDR1 MNHEY, CDR2 SMNVEV (reference sequence). The CDR3 is 15 residues long. V dropped 1 base and J dropped 2 bases, with 10 bases sitting between them. The receptor was isolated from a woman in her 30s with Graves' hyperthyroidism. The sequenced material came from blood. This chain connects TRBV27 to TRBJ2-3, with D hard to call. CDR3 protein: CASSLYTTDTDTQYF. In nucleotides, the CDR3 is TGTGCCAGCAGTTTATATACTACAGACACAGATACGCAGTATTTT.